The 23 T cell receptor beta chains presented below share a single source sample, sequenced in a study of OX40 agonist ivuxolimab in advanced cancers. The receptor library was made with the immunoSEQ multiplex PCR assay. Imported from immuneACCESS, the table was reduced by TCRdb to in-frame sequences with V and J called. These copies leave out some clones; in studies compared against another copy, an unresolved V gene accounts for under half, and the cause of the remainder is not known. The sample profile shows approximately 58,000 clones; roughly 77% of them were found once. Jointly, the top ten make up 0.75% of the sample. The specimen comprised CD4+ or CD8+ T cells sorted from blood, sampled in a trial of the OX40 agonist ivuxolimab. Receptors were obtained from an adult with an advanced solid tumor such as melanoma, head and neck, liver or kidney cancer.

V is TRBV7-9 and J is TRBJ2-7; D gene ambiguous. Trimming removed 1 base from V and 5 bases from J, with 9 bases in between. There are 13 residues in the CDR3. Germline V gene sequence: CDR1 SEHNR, CDR2 FQNEAQ (reference sequence). The CDR3 reads CASSLGSGNEQYF. CDR3 sequence (DNA): TGTGCCAGCAGCTTAGGCAGTGGGAACGAGCAGTACTTC.

V gene TRBV9 combines with J gene TRBJ2-3; D perhaps matches TRBD1 (6 bases). The ends were cut back, 5 bases at V and 2 bases at J, with 18 bases in the middle. CDR3 length: 16 amino acids. Germline V lookup: CDR1 SGDLS, CDR2 YYNGEE. The CDR3 spells CASSSAQGKATDTQYF. CDR3 DNA: TGTGCCAGCAGTTCTGCCCAGGGGAAGGCCACAGATACGCAGTATTTT.

J is TRBJ1-6 and V is TRBV14, with unresolved D. Germline assignment: CDR1 SGHDN and CDR2 FVKESK. CDR3 length: 13 residues. Trimming left V 0 bases short and J 7 bases short, with 4 bases between. DNA of the CDR3: TGTGCCAGCAGCCAAGATTTGAATTCACCCCTCCACTTT. Translating it yields CASSQDLNSPLHF.

This chain joins TRBV9 and TRBJ2-1, with D perhaps TRBD1 (6 bases). Germline V gene sequence: CDR1 SGDLS, CDR2 YYNGEE. This CDR3 is built from 14 residues. V lost 3 bases and J 1 base, leaving 8 bases between the germline ends. CDR3 residues: CASSATGSYNEQFF. CDR3 bases: TGTGCCAGCAGCGCCACAGGGTCCTACAATGAGCAGTTCTTC.

This clone was recorded once. The chain couples TRBV19 to TRBJ2-2; TRBD1 might be the D (5 bases). Germline assignment: CDR1 LNHDA and CDR2 SQIVND (reference sequence). The V and J ends lost 3 bases and 4 bases respectively, with 18 bases between them. CDR3 size: 17 residues. Written as DNA, the CDR3 is TGTGCCAGTAGTATTCTTTTGCAGGGCGCCGGCACCGGGGAGCTGTTTTTT. Protein sequence: CASSILLQGAGTGELFF.

This chain uses TRBV5-4 with TRBJ1-1; perhaps TRBD1 as D (6 bases). Trimming pared 4 bases from V and 8 bases from J, leaving 12 bases between. The CDR3 is made up of 12 amino acids. Germline V CDR1 and CDR2: SGHNT, YYREEE (reference sequence). CDR3 sequence: CASSDTDREAFF. The CDR3 nucleotides read TGTGCCAGCAGCGATACCGACAGGGAAGCTTTCTTT.

The gene calls are TRBV6-6 and TRBJ2-3; D tentatively reads TRBD1 or TRBD2 (7 bases each). CDR1 MNHNY and CDR2 SVGAGI come from the germline V gene (reference sequence). V lost 6 bases and J 6 bases, leaving 16 bases between the germline ends. The CDR3 runs to 14 residues. CDR3 DNA sequence: TGTGCCAGCAGCCCAAACAGGGGAGGGGATACGCAGTATTTT. It translates to CASSPNRGGDTQYF.

The V call is TRBV7-9, the J call TRBJ2-3; TRBD1 matches 7 bases. The CDR3 length is 15 residues. The germline CDR1 and CDR2 sequences are SEHNR and FQNEAQ (reference sequence). V trimming: 3 bases; J trimming: 3 bases; junction bases outside the gene matches: 6. CDR3 loop: CASSFATGSTDTQYF. The DNA for the CDR3 is TGTGCCAGCAGCTTTGCGACAGGGAGTACAGATACGCAGTATTTT. The full variable domain, rest sourced from reference TRBV7-9 and TRBJ2-3, is DTGVSQNPRHKITKRGQNVTFRCDPISEHNRLYWYRQTLGQGPEFLTYFQNEAQLEKSRLLSDRFSAERPKGSFSTLEIQRTEQGDSAMYLCASSFATGSTDTQYFGPGTRLTVL.

The rearrangement links TRBV14 to TRBJ2-1; tentatively, D is TRBD1 (7 bases). The length of the CDR3 is 19 residues. With 7 bases removed from V and 9 bases from J, the gap between germline ends came to 34 bases. CDR1 and CDR2 from the germline V gene are SGHDN and FVKESK. Here the CDR3 DNA reads TGTGCCAGCACCCCTTTGACAGGGTCTTCGTCTAGCGCCGTGGGTGAGCAGTTCTTC. Encoded protein: CASTPLTGSSSSAVGEQFF.

This sequence joins TRBV6-1 and TRBJ2-7, with TRBD1 identical over 7 bases. V lost 6 bases, J lost 0 bases, and 8 bases stayed unmatched. Germline V gene sequence: CDR1 MNHNS, CDR2 SASEGT. This CDR3 is 15 amino acids long. This CDR3 is CASRETGVSSYEQYF. CDR3 DNA: TGTGCCAGCAGGGAAACAGGGGTTAGCTCCTACGAGCAGTACTTC.

CDR3 loop: CASSSRQPGVTGELFF. The CDR3 nucleotides read TGCGCCAGCAGCTCCCGACAGCCCGGCGTCACCGGGGAGCTGTTTTTT. The V and J genes are TRBV5-1 and TRBJ2-2; the D gene is possibly TRBD1 (5 bases). Germline assignment: CDR1 SGHRS and CDR2 YFSETQ. The germline V and J ends were trimmed by 3 bases and 4 bases, with 16 bases remaining between them. The CDR3 has 16 residues.

V usage is TRBV19 and J usage is TRBJ2-1; TRBD1 aligns across 8 bases. CDR1 is LNHDA, CDR2 SQIVND, per germline (reference sequence). With 0 bases clipped from V and 6 bases from J, the junction kept 13 bases outside the gene matches. CDR3 length equals 18 residues. Written as DNA, the CDR3 is TGTGCCAGTAGTATAGATCGGGGGTGGACAGGGAGAAGCAATGAGCAGTTCTTC. It yields the protein CASSIDRGWTGRSNEQFF.

This clone has just one count. The chain links TRBV11-2 to TRBJ1-2; TRBD1 is a possible D gene (5 bases). The V and J ends lost 2 bases and 8 bases respectively, with 9 bases between them. The CDR3 is 12 residues long. Germline CDR1 SGHAT, CDR2 FQNNGV. CDR3 amino acids: CASSLQGSGYTF. CDR3 nucleotide sequence: TGTGCCAGCAGCTTACAGGGTAGCGGCTACACCTTC. The variable domain in full, with the rest retrieved from reference TRBV11-2 and TRBJ1-2, is EAGVAQSPRYKIIEKRQSVAFWCNPISGHATLYWYQQILGQGPKLLIQFQNNGVVDDSQLPKDRFSAERLKGVDSTLKIQPAKLEDSAVYLCASSLQGSGYTFGSGTRLTVV.

The chain couples TRBV6-5 to TRBJ2-5, with D possibly being TRBD2 (6 bases). The DNA end lines up better with TRBJ2-7; the J call may be wrong. Germline CDR1 and CDR2: MNHEY and SVGAGI. This CDR3 contains 13 residues. In DNA form, the CDR3 reads TGTGCCAGCAGTATAGCGGACTCCTACGAGCAGTACTTC. It translates to CASSIADSYEQYF.

The chain carries TRBV29-1 and TRBJ2-1; 11 positions match TRBD2. The V gene end was trimmed by 4 bases and the J gene end by 5 bases; junction bases not matched to a gene: 4. The germline gives CDR1 SQVTM, CDR2 ANQGSEA. CDR3 size: 14 residues. The CDR3: CSVVLAGVNNEQFF. The CDR3 DNA follows: TGCAGCGTTGTACTAGCGGGGGTTAACAATGAGCAGTTCTTC.

The J gene is TRBJ2-3, the V gene TRBV5-6; TRBD1 or TRBD2 may be the D gene (5 bases each). Deletions cut 4 bases from V and 3 bases from J, with 12 bases between. The CDR3 consists of 14 residues. Germline-derived CDR1 and CDR2 are SGHDT and YYEEEE. Here the CDR3 DNA reads TGTGCCAGCAGCCCCTGGGGACGGACAGATACGCAGTATTTT. Its protein product is CASSPWGRTDTQYF.

The V and J genes are TRBV9 and TRBJ2-7; D is unresolved. The CDR3 consists of 11 residues. Trimming removed 4 bases at V and 4 bases at J, with 6 bases between. Germline values: CDR1 SGDLS, CDR2 YYNGEE. CDR3 amino acids: CASSTGYEQYF. As DNA, the CDR3 is TGTGCCAGCAGCACCGGGTACGAGCAGTACTTC.

This clone was seen once. The chain links TRBV6-5 to TRBJ1-2; D uncertain. The germline V gene encodes CDR1 MNHEY and CDR2 SVGAGI. Between the trimmed V and J ends, which lost 0 bases and 7 bases, there was a span of 18 bases. The CDR3 spans 16 residues. CDR3 in DNA: TGTGCCAGCAGTTACTCGGCCAGGCTGGTCGTCGGTGGCTACACCTTC. Translated, it gives CASSYSARLVVGGYTF.

CDR3 bases: TGTGCCAGCAGCCTATTACCTTCGACAGGGGGAGGCACAGATACGCAGTATTTT. Its protein product is CASSLLPSTGGGTDTQYF. This chain connects TRBV7-9 to TRBJ2-3; TRBD1 matches at 9 bases. V trimming: 5 bases; J trimming: 1 base; junction bases outside the gene matches: 13. CDR3 length equals 18 residues. CDR1 is SEHNR and CDR2 is FQNEAQ in the germline V gene (reference sequence). Combining the CDR3 with reference TRBV7-9 and TRBJ2-3 gives the whole variable domain DTGVSQNPRHKITKRGQNVTFRCDPISEHNRLYWYRQTLGQGPEFLTYFQNEAQLEKSRLLSDRFSAERPKGSFSTLEIQRTEQGDSAMYLCASSLLPSTGGGTDTQYFGPGTRLTVL.

V and J are TRBV10-3 and TRBJ2-3, with 10 nucleotides matching TRBD2. V was clipped by 4 bases and J by 3 bases; unmatched bases: 4. Germline CDR1 and CDR2: ENHRY and SYGVKD. CDR3 length: 15 amino acids. CDR3 residues: CAISGLAGGTDTQYF. CDR3 DNA sequence: TGTGCCATCAGTGGATTAGCGGGGGGTACAGATACGCAGTATTTT.

This sequence joins TRBV6-6 and TRBJ2-7, with D possibly called TRBD1 or TRBD2 (5 bases each). Between the trimmed V and J ends, which lost 5 bases and 0 bases, there was a span of 11 bases. The CDR3 contains 14 residues. Germline CDR1 reads MNHNY; CDR2 reads SVGAGI (reference sequence). The DNA of the CDR3 is TGTGCCAGCAGTACGGGGACCGCCTCCTACGAGCAGTACTTC. Its translation is CASSTGTASYEQYF.

This chain uses TRBV7-3 with TRBJ2-3; 7 nucleotides agree with TRBD1. With 4 bases clipped from V and 0 bases from J, the junction kept 13 bases outside the gene matches. The CDR3 has 18 amino acids. Germline CDR1 is SGHTA and CDR2 is FQGTGA. The CDR3 sequence: CASSSSGTEKPSTDTQYF. The CDR3 DNA follows: TGTGCCAGCAGCTCTTCCGGGACAGAGAAACCTAGCACAGATACGCAGTATTTT.

This chain joins TRBV27 and TRBJ1-2; 8 bases line up with TRBD1. Per the germline V gene, CDR1 is MNHEY and CDR2 is SMNVEV (reference sequence). This CDR3 has 14 amino acids. V was clipped by 8 bases and J by 5 bases; unmatched bases: 10. CDR3 sequence (DNA): TGTGCCAGCTGGCCGAGGACAGGGTTATATGGCTACACCTTC. It specifies CASWPRTGLYGYTF.